A selection of T cell receptor beta chains follows, all from one sample in a study of CD8 T cells in ankylosing spondylitis. TCRdb re-called the 5' RACE reads through MiXCR, storing one row per CDR3 protein. This sample has roughly 170,000 distinct CDR3 sequences, with just over 9.5% found just once. The sample was blood, either unsorted or a sorted T cell fraction (not recorded which). All receptors come from a female donor with ankylosing spondylitis or in good health (not recorded which). CDR3s leave out the opening cysteine and the closing phenylalanine or tryptophan. Each record gives: V gene, clone size, CDR3 protein. Clone size is not always given. Where it is, it says once, few, many or a class for expanded clones.

TRBV4-3 | NA | ASSLSLAGVDTQY
TRBV19 | few | ASPGLAGGRTGELF
TRBV4-3 | NA | ASSQDSLGTAV
TRBV7-9 | NA | ASSSSVGGPSTDTQY
TRBV20-1 | NA | SARDLRREFDTQY
TRBV12-3/TRBV12-4 | many | ASTWDGITYEQY
TRBV6-5 | NA | ASSYRTGHQPQH
TRBV4-3 | many | ASSQDGGANGGVYNEQF
TRBV6-6 | many | ASSPADTQY
TRBV15 | few | ATSDPGSTGIDTQY
TRBV20-1 | NA | SASLAGRSWETQY
TRBV15 | few | ATSSLEGKNEKLF
TRBV11-3 | few | ASTLGAMNTEAF
TRBV20-1 | few | SAREASFYEQY
TRBV12-3/TRBV12-4 | many | ASQRDFRETQY
TRBV7-9 | many | ASSPGTDNSPLH
TRBV28 | NA | ASSLGIGANTEAF
TRBV7-9 | few | ASSLSGTTEEQF
TRBV3-1 | NA | ASSQDHGPSYNEQF
TRBV6-1 | NA | ASSRVYTDTQY
TRBV27 | many | ASSFAVGGPASNEQF
TRBV4-2 | few | ASNRGVGGNT
TRBV7-9 | few | ASSFFQGRVAGYT